This TCR beta chain was retrieved from a study of blood T cell repertoires in COVID-19. Looking at the study overall: Researchers got acute and convalescent COVID-19 samples from the United States, Italy and Spain.

In the original processing: Estimated nucleated cell counts came from reference gene primer amplification. The repertoire was sequenced with immunoSEQ multiplex PCR; TCRdb's copy has only in-frame clones and lacks some. That table supplies the V and J calls and clone size; D and trimming were determined from the DNA. The sample shows about 55,000 clones, about 87% of them seen only once. This clone was found a few times. Patients of the Seattle cohort, enrolled during active infection, were followed longitudinally. Germline V gene data show CDR1 as MNHNY and CDR2 as SVGAGI (reference sequence). The CDR3 contains 17 residues. V lost 7 bases and J lost 0; bases outside the gene matches: 11.

The receptor comes from a man aged 35 to 55 with COVID-19, enrolled during active disease. The rearrangement uses TRBV6-6 and TRBJ2-1; 8 bases are a match to TRBD2. The specimen was peripheral blood. The CDR3 DNA sequence: TGTGCCAGCACTCGTCGGGAGGGGTTTAGCTCCTACAATGAGCAGTTCTTC. The encoded protein is CASTRREGFSSYNEQFF.